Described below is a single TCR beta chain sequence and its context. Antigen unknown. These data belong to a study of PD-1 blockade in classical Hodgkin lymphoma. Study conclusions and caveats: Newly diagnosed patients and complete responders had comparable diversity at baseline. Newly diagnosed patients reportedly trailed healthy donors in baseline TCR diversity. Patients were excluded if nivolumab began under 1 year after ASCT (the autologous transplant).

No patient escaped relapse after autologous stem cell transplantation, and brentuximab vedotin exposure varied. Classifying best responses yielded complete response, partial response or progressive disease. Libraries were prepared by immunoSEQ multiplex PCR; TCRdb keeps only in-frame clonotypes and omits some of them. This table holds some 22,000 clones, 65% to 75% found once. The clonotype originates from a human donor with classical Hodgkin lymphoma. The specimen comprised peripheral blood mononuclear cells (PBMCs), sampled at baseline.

For the CDR3, the DNA is TGCGCCAGCAGCTTGTCAGGGTCCCAGTCTCGGGAGCAGTACTTC. Encoded protein: CASSLSGSQSREQYF. This chain joins TRBV5-1 and TRBJ2-7, with a tentative D call TRBD1 (5 bases). The CDR3 contains 15 residues. Looked up from germline, CDR1 is SGHRS and CDR2 is YFSETQ. V shed 1 base and J shed 7 bases, with 18 bases lying between them.